The entry that follows covers one TCR beta chain sequence. What it recognizes is unknown. Here immunoSEQ multiplex PCR was the method, and the copy in TCRdb shows in-frame clones only, minus some. The sample yields roughly 30,000 clones, approximately 86% seen once. Germline V gene lookup returns CDR1 MGHRA and CDR2 YSYEKL. V gave up 8 bases and J gave up 5 bases; unmatched junction bases: 3. The CDR3 sequence is 13 residues long. The data were obtained in a study of OX40 agonist ivuxolimab in advanced cancers. The study, taken as a whole, reports: On average, CD8+ T cells had more expanded clones than CD4+.

This clonotype was sampled from an adult with an advanced solid tumor such as melanoma, head and neck, liver or kidney cancer. This chain connects TRBV4-1 to TRBJ1-5; 10 positions match TRBD1. Specimen: CD4+ or CD8+ T cells sorted from blood, collected in a trial of the OX40 agonist ivuxolimab. The CDR3 nucleotides read TGCGCCAGCGGACAGGGGGAACATCAGCCCCAGCATTTT. Amino acid sequence: CASGQGEHQPQHF.